The sequence of this TCR beta chain was determined in a study of graft-versus-host responses after intestinal transplantation. Findings and caveats of the study: There was an association between peak levels of circulating GvH clones and early post-transplant HvG declines. The presence of high graft-versus-host to host-versus-graft clonal ratios in allografts characterized patients with graft-donor T cell macrochimerism.

Worth noting for this clone: Its matching antigen is unknown.

CDR1 is SGHRS, CDR2 YFSETQ, per germline. The V gene end was trimmed by 4 bases and the J gene end by 3 bases; junction bases not matched to a gene: 4. The CDR3 is 15 residues long. The table came from immunoSEQ multiplex PCR; TCRdb's copy has only in-frame clones and leaves some out. The data show about 36,000 clones, roughly 94% seen once. The sequences come from unstimulated CD4+ T cells sorted from spleen or lymph node cells, collected before transplant. This TCR came from a human donor who was the organ donor for an intestinal transplant. This chain joins TRBV5-1 and TRBJ2-7; 13 bases match TRBD2. CDR3 DNA sequence: TGCGCCAGCAGCAACCGGACTAGCGGGGGCTACGAGCAGTACTTC. Amino acids: CASSNRTSGGYEQYF.